A selection of T cell receptor beta chains follows, all from one sample in a study of OX40 agonist ivuxolimab in advanced cancers. The assay was immunoSEQ multiplex PCR, and TCRdb's table has in-frame clones only and misses some. The sample holds around 66,000 clones, about 89% seen once. This specimen consisted of CD4+ or CD8+ T cells sorted from blood, obtained in a trial of the OX40 agonist ivuxolimab. The receptor source for this set is an adult with an advanced solid tumor such as melanoma, head and neck, liver or kidney cancer. The CDR3 runs from the conserved cysteine through the conserved F or W. The order of the fields is V gene, J gene, D gene, CDR3 protein. D genes are given only for firm matches.

>TRBV7-8|TRBJ2-7|NA
CASSLDQTTFYEQYF
>TRBV5-1|TRBJ2-1|TRBD1
CASSLNTGDNEQFF
>TRBV7-9|TRBJ1-2|NA
CASSPPGVSYGYTF
>TRBV2|TRBJ1-2|NA
CASSVGQFERPGYTF
>TRBV7-2|TRBJ2-5|NA
CATLRPEGTQYF
>TRBV6-5|TRBJ2-5|TRBD1
CASSFPRTGAGETQYF
>TRBV14|TRBJ2-1|TRBD2
CASSPSTSGDLGKQFF
>TRBV30|TRBJ2-3|TRBD1
CAWIPDRGGTDTQYF
>TRBV7-8|TRBJ2-2|NA
CCVLNTGELFF
>TRBV9|TRBJ2-3|TRBD2
CASSRGGPSTDTQYF
>TRBV2|TRBJ1-5|TRBD1
CASSLGTGLQPQHF
>TRBV28|TRBJ1-6|TRBD1
CASSRDRGIDHRSPLHF
>TRBV7-9|TRBJ2-3|NA
CASSPSLGGGSDTQYF
>TRBV19|TRBJ2-1|TRBD2
CASGLAGVDGNEQFF
>TRBV19|TRBJ2-1|NA
CASEDSPGANEQFF
>TRBV5-6|TRBJ2-3|TRBD1
CASSHGQGLLTDTQYF
>TRBV19|TRBJ1-5|NA
CASSIIGQPQHF
>TRBV29-1|TRBJ2-5|NA
CSVEPLGRVYQETQYF
>TRBV6-5|TRBJ2-7|TRBD1
CASSTNDRAAYEQYF
>TRBV7-9|TRBJ1-4|NA
CASSLTPGDEKLFF